Included here is one T cell receptor (beta chain) sequence, with context. V dropped 4 bases and J dropped 0 bases, with 13 bases sitting between them. The germline gives CDR1 MNHNS, CDR2 SASEGT. This CDR3 is 16 amino acids long. This entry comes from a study of lymphopenia after photon versus proton radiotherapy. The table came from immunoSEQ multiplex PCR; TCRdb's copy has only in-frame clones and leaves some out. Of around 28,000 clones listed, around 81% are singletons. The specimen was peripheral blood, collected from a patient treated with photon-based radiotherapy. The clonotype was recovered from a man between 45 and 60 years old with gastric cancer. The chain joins TRBV6-1 to TRBJ1-3, with a weak D call TRBD1 (5 bases). CDR3 sequence: CASSAGTADSGNTIYF. DNA of the CDR3: TGTGCCAGCAGTGCCGGGACGGCCGACTCTGGAAACACCATATATTTT.